This TCR beta chain was identified in a study of cytomegalovirus exposure and HLA in healthy donors. Study-level background: Of the donors genotyped, 398 in all, about 81% fell in the Caucasian-associated ancestry cluster.

The PCR was carried out with 60 Vbeta primers and 13 Jbeta primers. Profiling relied on immunoSEQ multiplex PCR, and the TCRdb table lists in-frame clones only, not all of them. The sample consists of 95,000 to 100,000 clones, around a tenth of them appearing once. The J segment lost 9 bases and the V segment lost 6 bases, leaving 7 bases of the junction unmatched. The germline V gene has CDR1 MRHNA and CDR2 SNTAGT. This CDR3 spans 14 amino acids. Study-level results: As a later analysis showed, a missense DCLRE1C variant was linked to trimming of TCR beta V- and J-genes.

In the case of this clone: The antigen is undetermined.

The sample was PBMCs. This sequence joins TRBV6-4 and TRBJ2-1; TRBD2 agrees at 11 bases. The source of this sequence is a man between 50 and 59 years old in good health and CMV-seropositive. CDR3: CASRVAGGDPEQFF. In nucleotides, the CDR3 is TGTGCCAGCAGAGTAGCGGGAGGGGATCCTGAGCAGTTCTTC.